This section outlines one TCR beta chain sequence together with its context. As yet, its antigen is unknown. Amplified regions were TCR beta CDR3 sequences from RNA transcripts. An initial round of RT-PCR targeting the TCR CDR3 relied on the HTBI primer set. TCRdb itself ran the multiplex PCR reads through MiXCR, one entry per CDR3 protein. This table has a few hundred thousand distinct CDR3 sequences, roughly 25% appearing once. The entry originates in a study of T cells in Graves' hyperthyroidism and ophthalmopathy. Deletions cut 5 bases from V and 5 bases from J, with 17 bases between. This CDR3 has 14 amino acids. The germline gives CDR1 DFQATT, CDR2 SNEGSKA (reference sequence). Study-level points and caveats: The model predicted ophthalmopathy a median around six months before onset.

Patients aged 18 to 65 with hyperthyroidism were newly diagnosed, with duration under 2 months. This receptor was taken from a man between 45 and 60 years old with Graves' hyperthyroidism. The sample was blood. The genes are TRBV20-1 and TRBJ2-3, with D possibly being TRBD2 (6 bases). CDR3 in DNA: TGCAGTGCTGCCATCCCCGGGAGAAGAGATACGCAGTATTTT. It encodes CSAAIPGRRDTQYF.